Each of the 20 T cell receptor beta chains below was sequenced from the same sample in a study of early T cells in non-severe SARS-CoV-2 infection (dated by TCRdb to the early 2020s). Libraries were constructed by 5' RACE. Sequencer: NextSeq 500. TCRdb redid the processing of the public reads, applying fastp at Q25 and MiXCR, and retained in-frame beta chains. All rows with the same CDR3 protein become a single entry with the most common DNA and genes. Counted in this sample were over 30,000 distinct CDR3 sequences; roughly 4.2% of them appeared once. About 6.3% of the sample goes to the ten largest clones. Sequencing was performed on whole blood. These receptors all stem from an adult who was a healthcare worker with PCR-confirmed SARS-CoV-2 infection or an uninfected control (not recorded which).

The rearrangement uses TRBV7-9 and TRBJ2-7; 7 nucleotides align to TRBD2. J lost 1 base, V lost 5 bases, and 5 bases had no gene match. Germline loops: CDR1 SEHNR, CDR2 FQNEAQ (reference sequence). This CDR3 has 14 amino acids. CDR3 coding DNA: TGTGCCAGCAGCCAATTGGGGGGGTCCTACGAGCAGTACTTC. Its protein product is CASSQLGGSYEQYF. Using reference TRBV7-9 and TRBJ2-7 for the parts outside the CDR3, the full variable domain is DTGVSQNPRHKITKRGQNVTFRCDPISEHNRLYWYRQTLGQGPEFLTYFQNEAQLEKSRLLSDRFSAERPKGSFSTLEIQRTEQGDSAMYLCASSQLGGSYEQYFGPGTRLTVT.

There are many counts of this clonotype. This chain uses TRBV11-1 with TRBJ2-7; 8 nucleotides line up with TRBD2. The germline V gene encodes CDR1 SGHAT and CDR2 FQDESV (reference sequence). The CDR3 covers 15 residues. Trimming at V came to 5 bases and at J to 2 bases, leaving 8 bases not matched to a gene. The CDR3 reads CASSPSVTSAYEQYF. Here the CDR3 DNA reads TGTGCCAGCAGCCCATCCGTGACTAGCGCCTACGAGCAGTACTTC.

The rearrangement uses TRBV6-5 and TRBJ2-2; 15 nucleotides line up with TRBD2. CDR3 size: 19 residues. Germline lookup yields CDR1 MNHEY and CDR2 SVGAGI. V lost 2 bases and J lost 0; bases outside the gene matches: 4. The CDR3 region has the DNA TGTGCCAGCAGTTACACTGGACTAGCGGGAGGGGCGAACACCGGGGAGCTGTTTTTT. Translated, it gives CASSYTGLAGGANTGELFF.

This clonotype was seen at least ten times. This chain links TRBV10-3 with TRBJ2-2; 8 bases map to TRBD2. The CDR3 sequence is 14 residues long. Germline-derived CDR1 and CDR2 are ENHRY and SYGVKD. V was clipped by 2 bases and J by 4 bases; unmatched bases: 0. The CDR3 loop reads CAISEREGTGELFF. Here the CDR3 DNA reads TGTGCCATCAGTGAGCGGGAGGGCACCGGGGAGCTGTTTTTT.

This clonotype came up a few times. Here the CDR3 reads CASSALAGVNEQFF. The DNA for the CDR3 is TGTGCCAGCAGTGCACTAGCGGGAGTCAATGAGCAGTTCTTC. This rearrangement joins TRBV6-1 to TRBJ2-1; TRBD2 agrees at 11 bases. Per germline, CDR1 MNHNS and CDR2 SASEGT. J was trimmed by 6 bases and V by 4 bases; bases with no gene match: 2. The CDR3 totals 14 residues.

There are a few counts of this clonotype. The chain has TRBV6-6 and TRBJ1-5, with unresolved D. The CDR3 loop spans 11 amino acids. Deletions cut 5 bases from V and 3 bases from J, with 2 bases between. Germline CDR1 reads MNHNY; CDR2 reads SVGAGI (reference sequence). As DNA, the CDR3 is TGTGCCAGCAGTGACAATCAGCCCCAGCATTTT. This sequence encodes CASSDNQPQHF.

The chain uses TRBV7-6 and TRBJ2-1; D is ambiguous. This CDR3 spans 14 amino acids. V gave up 2 bases and J gave up 5 bases, with 10 bases separating them. The germline gives CDR1 SGHVS, CDR2 FNYEAQ. The CDR3 DNA sequence: TGTGCCAGCAGCTTATCCCGGGTTAACAATGAGCAGTTCTTC. Its protein is CASSLSRVNNEQFF.

This clonotype was seen only a few times. The chain couples TRBV7-6 to TRBJ2-7; 10 bases fit TRBD1. The CDR3 runs 14 residues. In germline, CDR1 is SGHVS, CDR2 FNYEAQ. With 5 bases clipped from V and 6 bases from J, the junction kept 7 bases outside the gene matches. This chain's CDR3 is CASSRPGTGVEQYF. The CDR3 bases are TGTGCCAGCAGCCGTCCCGGGACAGGGGTCGAGCAGTACTTC.

This clonotype was observed many times. The rearrangement uses TRBV12-3 or TRBV12-4 and TRBJ2-7; 9 bases line up with TRBD2. V was pared by 5 bases and J by 8 bases, with 16 bases of the junction left unmatched. The CDR3 covers 16 residues. CDR3 in amino acids: CASSPEAGGSGFKQYF. The CDR3 DNA is TGTGCCAGCAGTCCCGAAGCGGGAGGTAGTGGGTTCAAGCAGTACTTC.

This clonotype showed up many times. This chain joins TRBV6-2 or TRBV6-3 and TRBJ1-6; 9 nucleotides align to TRBD1. This CDR3 contains 14 residues. V gave up 6 bases and J gave up 10 bases; unmatched junction bases: 7. Germline V gene data show CDR1 as MNHEY and CDR2 as SVGEGT. CDR3 DNA sequence: TGTGCCAGCAGCCCGGGACAGGGTCGATCACCCCTCCACTTT. It encodes CASSPGQGRSPLHF.

In its sample, this clonotype is medium-sized (0.01 to 0.1%). The V gene is TRBV20-1, the J gene TRBJ2-5; 8 nucleotides match TRBD2. Trimming cost V 0 bases and J 5 bases; bases outside gene matches: 5. Germline assignment: CDR1 DFQATT and CDR2 SNEGSKA (reference sequence). The CDR3 is made up of 14 amino acids. The CDR3 sequence is CSARDQRGLETQYF. The CDR3 nucleotides read TGCAGTGCTAGAGACCAGCGGGGGTTGGAGACCCAGTACTTC.

This clonotype was seen repeatedly, ten times or more. The rearrangement links TRBV19 to TRBJ2-7; TRBD2 matches at 14 bases. CDR3 length equals 17 residues. Looked up from germline, CDR1 is LNHDA and CDR2 is SQIVND (reference sequence). The junction had 10 bases not matched to a gene; V was cut back by 5 bases and J by 4 bases. CDR3 coding DNA: TGTGCCAGTAGTGGACTAGCGGGAGGCGGCAGGAGTTACGAGCAGTACTTC. Translated, it gives CASSGLAGGGRSYEQYF. The full variable domain, its missing parts supplied by reference TRBV19 and TRBJ2-7, is DGGITQSPKYLFRKEGQNVTLSCEQNLNHDAMYWYRQDPGQGLRLIYYSQIVNDFQKGDIAEGYSVSREKKESFPLTVTSAQKNPTAFYLCASSGLAGGGRSYEQYFGPGTRLTVT.

The sample holds many counts of this clonotype. V and J are TRBV12-3 or TRBV12-4 and TRBJ2-2, with TRBD1 matching 8 bases. This CDR3 spans 14 amino acids. The V gene end was trimmed by 5 bases and the J gene end by 5 bases; junction bases not matched to a gene: 4. The DNA of the CDR3 is TGTGCCAGCAGTAGGACAGGGAGGACCGGGGAGCTGTTTTTT. Its protein product is CASSRTGRTGELFF.

This clonotype appeared many times. This chain links TRBV19 with TRBJ2-1; 8 bases fit TRBD2. The V and J ends lost 3 bases and 7 bases, in that order; junction bases with no gene match: 14. Germline values: CDR1 LNHDA, CDR2 SQIVND (reference sequence). This CDR3 has 17 residues. The CDR3 region is CASSITAGVGVRNEQFF. The CDR3 bases are TGTGCCAGTAGTATCACAGCGGGAGTGGGAGTTAGGAATGAGCAGTTCTTC.

The genes are TRBV24-1 and TRBJ2-5, with no clear D. Trimming shortened V by 1 base and J by 2 bases, and 10 bases separated the two germline ends. CDR3 length: 15 residues. Per the germline V gene, CDR1 is KGHDR and CDR2 is SFDVKD. The CDR3 loop is CATSDFSEIQETQYF. The CDR3 DNA reads TGTGCCACCAGTGATTTCTCCGAGATTCAAGAGACCCAGTACTTC.

This clonotype was detected ten times or more. CDR3 amino acids: CASSSARITGELFF. The CDR3 bases are TGTGCCAGCAGCTCAGCACGGATCACCGGGGAGCTGTTTTTT. V gene TRBV11-1 combines with J gene TRBJ2-2; D gene unclear. V lost 4 bases to trimming and J lost 4 bases, with 10 bases between them. The CDR3 extends over 14 amino acids. Germline-derived CDR1 and CDR2 are SGHAT and FQDESV (reference sequence).

This clonotype was recorded at least ten times. This chain connects TRBV12-3 or TRBV12-4 to TRBJ2-2, with D unresolved. This CDR3 is built from 16 residues. The V and J ends lost 0 bases and 4 bases respectively, with 12 bases between them. The CDR3 here is CASSLASVLTTGELFF. The CDR3 nucleotides are TGTGCCAGCAGTTTAGCTTCGGTGTTGACCACCGGGGAGCTGTTTTTT.

This clonotype was counted ten times or more. The chain uses TRBV5-6 and TRBJ2-3; TRBD2 aligns across 11 bases. Germline CDR1 and CDR2: SGHDT and YYEEEE. The CDR3 runs 15 residues. V trimming: 1 base; J trimming: 7 bases; junction bases outside the gene matches: 5. CDR3 in DNA: TGTGCCAGCAGCTTGAGCCTAGCGGGGGGCCATACGCAGTATTTT. Amino acids: CASSLSLAGGHTQYF.

The chain carries TRBV24-1 and TRBJ1-5; 10 nucleotides align to TRBD1. The CDR3 contains 14 residues. Germline CDR1 is KGHDR and CDR2 is SFDVKD. The CDR3 DNA is TGTTCCGGGACAGGGGCGGTTAGCAATCAGCCCCAGCATTTT. This codes for CSGTGAVSNQPQHF.

This clonotype occurred many times. V is TRBV7-9 and J is TRBJ2-1, with D possibly being TRBD1 (6 bases). The germline V gene has CDR1 SEHNR and CDR2 FQNEAQ (reference sequence). Trimming pared 0 bases from V and 4 bases from J, leaving 10 bases between. The CDR3 totals 15 residues. Here the CDR3 reads CASSLAGGIYNEQFF. In DNA, the CDR3 is TGTGCCAGCAGCTTAGCAGGGGGAATATACAATGAGCAGTTCTTC.